One sample yielded the 22 T cell receptor beta chains listed below, sequenced in a study of shared clonotypes between healthy human individuals. Generated by immunoSEQ multiplex PCR, the TCRdb table keeps only in-frame clones and is missing some. The repertoire consists of about 340,000 clones, with roughly 70% occurring once and the leading ten covering roughly a tenth. The sequenced sample consisted of memory CD4+ T cells sorted from blood. Subset: CD45RA-negative fraction. These TCRs come from a man aged 25-40 years in good health.

This clone was picked up one time. The chain links TRBV5-4 to TRBJ2-2; 11 bases match TRBD1. The CDR3 length is 16 residues. CDR1 is SGHNT, CDR2 YYREEE, per germline (reference sequence). The V gene end was trimmed by 0 bases and the J gene end by 9 bases; junction bases not matched to a gene: 7. CDR3 bases: TGTGCCAGCAGCTTGGCGGACAGGGGGCGAGACCGGGAGCTGTTTTTT. Protein product: CASSLADRGRDRELFF.

A note on this clone: The sample carries other DNA sequences with the same CDR3. The gene calls are TRBV5-4 and TRBJ2-5; perhaps TRBD2 as D (5 bases). From germline, CDR1 is SGHNT and CDR2 YYREEE (reference sequence). V lost 0 bases and J lost 5, with 5 bases in between. The CDR3 runs 12 residues. The DNA of the CDR3 is TGTGCCAGCAGCTTGGCGGGGGAGACCCAGTACTTC. Translated, it gives CASSLAGETQYF.

This chain uses TRBV9 with TRBJ1-2, with TRBD1 matching 7 bases. This CDR3 is 14 amino acids long. Germline-derived CDR1 and CDR2 are SGDLS and YYNGEE. After removal of 4 bases from V and 3 bases from J, the junction contained 6 bases not matched to a gene. This CDR3 reads CASSPGGGDYGYTF. The CDR3 DNA reads TGTGCCAGCAGCCCGGGAGGGGGCGACTATGGCTACACCTTC.

Turning to this clone: Other DNA sequences in this specimen translate into the identical CDR3. The chain combines TRBV7-2 with TRBJ2-1; TRBD2 matches 7 bases. The CDR3 runs to 15 residues. J gave up 1 base and V 1 base, and 1 base lay outside the gene matches. The V gene's germline CDR1 is SGHTA and CDR2 FQGNSA. This CDR3 is CASSLDSGSYNEQFF. The CDR3 coding sequence is TGTGCCAGCAGCTTAGATAGCGGGTCCTACAATGAGCAGTTCTTC.

This clone was seen more than once but under ten times. J is TRBJ1-4 and V is TRBV7-9; D ambiguous. Trimming shortened V by 6 bases and J by 7 bases, and 9 bases separated the two germline ends. There are 12 residues in the CDR3. Per germline, CDR1 SEHNR and CDR2 FQNEAQ (reference sequence). The CDR3, as DNA: TGTGCCAGCAGTTCGCTGCGTGAAAAACTGTTTTTT. Translated, it gives CASSSLREKLFF.

This chain joins TRBV19 and TRBJ2-2; 9 nucleotides agree with TRBD2. CDR1 is LNHDA and CDR2 is SQIVND in the germline V gene (reference sequence). This CDR3 has 16 residues. J lost 4 bases, V lost 10 bases, and 13 bases had no gene match. The CDR3 coding sequence is TGTGCCACCAGGGAGCCGGCTAGCGGGACCACCGGGGAGCTGTTTTTT. Amino acid sequence: CATREPASGTTGELFF.

The gene calls are TRBV6-1 and TRBJ1-2, with a possible D match to TRBD1 (5 bases). Trimming removed 1 base at V and 4 bases at J, with 7 bases between. CDR1 MNHNS and CDR2 SASEGT come from the germline V gene. The length of the CDR3 is 13 residues. The CDR3 spells CASSEGGGYGYTF. The CDR3, as DNA: TGTGCCAGCAGTGAAGGGGGGGGCTATGGCTACACCTTC.

This clone was observed a handful of times. This chain joins TRBV14 and TRBJ1-1; the match to TRBD1 covers 7 bases. Trimming at V came to 2 bases and at J to 2 bases, leaving 5 bases not matched to a gene. The CDR3 has 15 amino acids. The V gene's germline CDR1 is SGHDN and CDR2 FVKESK. The CDR3 is CASSQIGTENTEAFF. The CDR3 nucleotides read TGTGCCAGCAGCCAAATCGGGACAGAAAACACTGAAGCTTTCTTT.

This chain uses TRBV28 with TRBJ2-3, with 9 bases lining up with TRBD2. CDR3 size: 16 residues. V shed 3 bases, J shed 8 bases, and the junction held 12 bases outside the gene matches. Germline loops: CDR1 MDHEN, CDR2 SYDVKM. CDR3 nucleotides: TGTGCCAGCAGTTTTGGGACTAGCCGAACGCGAGGTACGCAGTATTTT. It is translated as CASSFGTSRTRGTQYF.

The gene calls are TRBV5-1 and TRBJ2-1, with D unclear. V lost 3 bases and J 0 bases, leaving 7 bases between the germline ends. The CDR3 spans 14 residues. Germline V gene sequence: CDR1 SGHRS, CDR2 YFSETQ. The CDR3 nucleotides are TGCGCCAGCAGCTGGGGAAGCTCCTACAATGAGCAGTTCTTC. It codes for CASSWGSSYNEQFF.

V is TRBV25-1 and J is TRBJ2-1; D is unclear. V lost 5 bases and J lost 5, with 4 bases in between. The CDR3 consists of 11 residues. Germline V CDR1 and CDR2: MGHDK, SYGVNS. The CDR3 loop is CASSSDNEQFF. The CDR3 DNA sequence: TGTGCCAGCAGTTCTGACAATGAGCAGTTCTTC.

The rearrangement links TRBV2 to TRBJ2-7; weak D call: TRBD1 (6 bases). In germline, CDR1 is SNHLY, CDR2 FYNNEI. The CDR3 covers 14 residues. Trimming took 3 bases from V and 0 from J, leaving 9 bases between them. The CDR3 loop reads CASSEQGTSYEQYF. CDR3 DNA: TGTGCCAGCAGTGAGCAGGGGACCTCCTACGAGCAGTACTTC.

The chain is built from TRBV27 and TRBJ2-7; a possible D gene is TRBD2 (5 bases). The CDR3 runs to 16 residues. Germline-derived CDR1 and CDR2 are MNHEY and SMNVEV (reference sequence). V lost 4 bases to trimming and J lost 1 base, with 17 bases between them. The CDR3 loop is CASSSLLSRGSYEQYF. CDR3 in DNA: TGTGCCAGCAGTTCATTACTCAGCCGGGGTTCCTACGAGCAGTACTTC.

This clone was counted only a few times. CDR3 amino acids: CASTPGRNTEAFF. DNA for the CDR3: TGTGCCAGTACCCCGGGGAGGAACACTGAAGCTTTCTTT. The J gene is TRBJ1-1, the V gene TRBV2, with D unresolved. V lost 9 bases to trimming and J lost 1 base, with 12 bases between them. The CDR3 has 13 amino acids. The V gene's germline CDR1 is SNHLY and CDR2 FYNNEI.

The genes are TRBV2 and TRBJ2-7; TRBD1 might be the D (5 bases). The CDR3 totals 12 residues. Trimming left V 4 bases short and J 6 bases short, with 10 bases between. Germline loops: CDR1 SNHLY, CDR2 FYNNEI. The CDR3 loop is CASSAGYPEQYF. The CDR3 nucleotides are TGTGCCAGCAGTGCAGGGTACCCCGAGCAGTACTTC.

This clone was seen only a few times. The chain uses TRBV27 and TRBJ1-4, with D uncertain. The CDR3 totals 14 residues. Deletions cut 3 bases from V and 8 bases from J, with 13 bases between. Germline CDR1 and CDR2: MNHEY and SMNVEV (reference sequence). This CDR3 reads CASSFGEEGEKLFF. The CDR3 bases are TGTGCCAGCAGTTTTGGGGAGGAGGGCGAAAAACTGTTTTTT.

This clone was detected a few times. The V gene is TRBV28, the J gene TRBJ2-2; D not resolved. The CDR3 consists of 16 residues. V lost 2 bases, J lost 5 bases, and 15 bases lay in between. Germline V lookup: CDR1 MDHEN, CDR2 SYDVKM. The CDR3 DNA reads TGTGCCAGCAGTTTACCCCGTCCCCTGGGGACCGGGGAGCTGTTTTTT. Its protein product is CASSLPRPLGTGELFF.

This clone has more than one count but fewer than ten. V is TRBV4-1 and J is TRBJ2-5; D is perhaps TRBD2 (6 bases). This CDR3 has 16 amino acids. Germline V gene sequence: CDR1 MGHRA, CDR2 YSYEKL. The V end was cut by 2 bases, the J end by 2 bases, with 15 bases between. The CDR3 spells CASSQLAEGVQETQYF. As DNA, the CDR3 is TGCGCCAGCAGCCAATTAGCGGAGGGAGTACAAGAGACCCAGTACTTC.

The chain is built from TRBV19 and TRBJ2-7; D not certain. The CDR3 runs to 14 residues. Trimming shortened V by 5 bases and J by 2 bases, and 13 bases separated the two germline ends. The germline CDR1 and CDR2 sequences are LNHDA and SQIVND (reference sequence). The CDR3 sequence is CASSPSPSTYEQYF. The CDR3 coding sequence is TGTGCCAGTAGTCCCAGCCCCAGTACCTACGAGCAGTACTTC.

This chain uses TRBV5-1 with TRBJ1-3; no reliable D call. Per the germline V gene, CDR1 is SGHRS and CDR2 is YFSETQ. With 4 bases removed from V and 0 bases from J, the gap between germline ends came to 11 bases. CDR3 size: 15 residues. CDR3: CASSINAISGNTIYF. The CDR3 nucleotides are TGCGCCAGCAGCATCAACGCGATCTCTGGAAACACCATATATTTT.

The CDR3 is CASSYQGEWETQYF. The CDR3 nucleotides are TGTGCCAGCAGTTATCAGGGAGAATGGGAGACCCAGTACTTC. This rearrangement joins TRBV6-6 to TRBJ2-5, with D perhaps given as TRBD1 or TRBD2 (5 bases each). The CDR3 runs to 14 residues. CDR1 is MNHNY, CDR2 SVGAGI, per germline (reference sequence). The V end lost 3 bases, the J end lost 5 bases, and 13 bases lay between the germline ends.

A note on this clone: This may come from a read error, since a much larger clone is one base off. Other DNA sequences of this sample code for an identical CDR3. The chain employs TRBV7-9 and TRBJ2-2, with 8 bases identical to TRBD1. In germline, CDR1 is SEHNR, CDR2 FQNEAQ (reference sequence). This CDR3 is 15 amino acids long. The CDR3 nucleotides read TGTGCCAGCAGACAGAGGGGACAGGACACTGGGGAGCTGTTTTTT. Amino acid sequence: CASRQRGQDTGELFF.